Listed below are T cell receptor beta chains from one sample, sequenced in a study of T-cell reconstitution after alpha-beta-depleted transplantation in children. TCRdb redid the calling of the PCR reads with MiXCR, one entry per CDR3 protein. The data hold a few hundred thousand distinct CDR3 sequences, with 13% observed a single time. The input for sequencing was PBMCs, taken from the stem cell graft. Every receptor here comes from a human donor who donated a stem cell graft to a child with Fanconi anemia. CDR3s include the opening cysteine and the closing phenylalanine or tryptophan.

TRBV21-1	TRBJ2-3	CASSKVYQRPRNTDTQYF
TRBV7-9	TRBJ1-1	CASSLASPGGEAFF
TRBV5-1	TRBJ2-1	CASSSPGNDEQFF
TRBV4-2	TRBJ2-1	CASSQVGGEEQFF
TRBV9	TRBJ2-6	CASSPQGQGAAGANVLTF
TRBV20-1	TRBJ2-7	CSARDRDRGTTWVEQYF
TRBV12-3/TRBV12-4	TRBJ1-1	CASSSGLAEAFF
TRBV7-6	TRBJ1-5	CASSLGKGPNQPQHF
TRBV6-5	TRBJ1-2	CASSTSFNYGYTF
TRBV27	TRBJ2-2	CASSRRQGYTGELFF
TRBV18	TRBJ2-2	CASSPVRRSNTGELFF
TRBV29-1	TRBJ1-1	CSVEEVLVPEAFF
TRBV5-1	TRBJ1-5	CASSPVSGPGQPQHF
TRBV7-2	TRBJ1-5	CASSEQGDQPQHF
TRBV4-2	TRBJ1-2	CASSRVGTGEIYGYTF
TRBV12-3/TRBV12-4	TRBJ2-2	CATSAGGGGELFF